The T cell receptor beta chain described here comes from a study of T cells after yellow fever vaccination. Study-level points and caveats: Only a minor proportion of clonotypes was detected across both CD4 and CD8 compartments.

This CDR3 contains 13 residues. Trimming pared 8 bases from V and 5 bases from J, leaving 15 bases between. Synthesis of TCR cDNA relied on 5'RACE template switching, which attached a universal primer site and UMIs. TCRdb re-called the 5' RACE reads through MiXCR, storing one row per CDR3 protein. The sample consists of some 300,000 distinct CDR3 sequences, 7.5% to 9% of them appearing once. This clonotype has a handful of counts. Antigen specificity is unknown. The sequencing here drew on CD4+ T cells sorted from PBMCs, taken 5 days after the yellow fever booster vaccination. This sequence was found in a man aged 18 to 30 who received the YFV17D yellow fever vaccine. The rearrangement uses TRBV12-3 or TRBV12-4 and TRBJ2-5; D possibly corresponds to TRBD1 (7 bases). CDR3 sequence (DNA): TGTGCCAGCGCCTCAGGGGGGAGGGAGACCCAGTACTTC. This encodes CASASGGRETQYF.